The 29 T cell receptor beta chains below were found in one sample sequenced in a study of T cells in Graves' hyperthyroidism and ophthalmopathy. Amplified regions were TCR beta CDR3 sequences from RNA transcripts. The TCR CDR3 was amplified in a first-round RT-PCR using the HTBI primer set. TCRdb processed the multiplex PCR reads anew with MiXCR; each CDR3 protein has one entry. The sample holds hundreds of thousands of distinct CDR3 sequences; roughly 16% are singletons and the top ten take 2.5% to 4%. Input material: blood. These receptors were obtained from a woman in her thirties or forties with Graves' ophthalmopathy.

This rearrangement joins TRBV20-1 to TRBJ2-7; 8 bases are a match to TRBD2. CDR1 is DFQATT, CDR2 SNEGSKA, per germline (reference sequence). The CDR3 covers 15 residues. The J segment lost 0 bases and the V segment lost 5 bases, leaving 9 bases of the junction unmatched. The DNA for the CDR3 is TGCAGTGCTCCCCGAGCGGGAGACCTCTCCTACGAGCAGTACTTC. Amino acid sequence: CSAPRAGDLSYEQYF.

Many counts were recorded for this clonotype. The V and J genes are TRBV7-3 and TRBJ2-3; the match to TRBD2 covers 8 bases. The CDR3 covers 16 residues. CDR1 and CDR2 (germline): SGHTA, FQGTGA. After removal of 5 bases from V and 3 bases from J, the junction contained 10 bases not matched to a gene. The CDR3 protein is CASSPYRRGGTDTQYF. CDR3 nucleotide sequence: TGTGCCAGCAGCCCTTATCGACGGGGGGGGACAGATACGCAGTATTTT.

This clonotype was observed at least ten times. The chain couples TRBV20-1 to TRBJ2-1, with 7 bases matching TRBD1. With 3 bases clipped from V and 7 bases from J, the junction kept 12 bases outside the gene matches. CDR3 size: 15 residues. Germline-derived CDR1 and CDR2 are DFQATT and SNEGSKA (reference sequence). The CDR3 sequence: CSASKTGPGKNEQFF. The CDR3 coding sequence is TGCAGTGCTAGCAAGACAGGGCCTGGTAAGAATGAGCAGTTCTTC.

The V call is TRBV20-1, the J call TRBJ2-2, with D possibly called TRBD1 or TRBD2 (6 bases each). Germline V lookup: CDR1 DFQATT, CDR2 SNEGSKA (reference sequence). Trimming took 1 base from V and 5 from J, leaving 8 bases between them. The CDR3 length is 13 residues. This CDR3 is CSARGGATGELFF. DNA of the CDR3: TGCAGTGCTAGAGGGGGGGCTACCGGGGAGCTGTTTTTT.

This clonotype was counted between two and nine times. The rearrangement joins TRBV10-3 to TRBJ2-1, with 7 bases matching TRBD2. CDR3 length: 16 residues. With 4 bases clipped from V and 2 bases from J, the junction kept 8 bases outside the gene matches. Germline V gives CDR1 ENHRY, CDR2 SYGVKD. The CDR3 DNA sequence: TGTGCCATCAGTGTTGTTAGCGGGCTTCCCTACAATGAGCAGTTCTTC. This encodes CAISVVSGLPYNEQFF.

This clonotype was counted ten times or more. The CDR3 coding sequence is TGTGCCAGCAGTACTACAGGGGAGGAAGCTTTCTTT. Encoded protein: CASSTTGEEAFF. The genes are TRBV2 and TRBJ1-1; 7 positions match TRBD1. The germline V gene encodes CDR1 SNHLY and CDR2 FYNNEI. This CDR3 is built from 12 residues. Trimming took 5 bases from V and 8 from J; bases not matched to a gene: 5.

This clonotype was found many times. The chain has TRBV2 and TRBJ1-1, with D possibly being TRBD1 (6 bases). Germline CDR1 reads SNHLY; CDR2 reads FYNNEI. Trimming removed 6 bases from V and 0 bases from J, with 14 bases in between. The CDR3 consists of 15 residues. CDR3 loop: CASSGQQAMNTEAFF. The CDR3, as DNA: TGTGCCAGCAGCGGACAGCAGGCAATGAACACTGAAGCTTTCTTT. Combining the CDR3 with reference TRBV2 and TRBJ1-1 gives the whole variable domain EPEVTQTPSHQVTQMGQEVILRCVPISNHLYFYWYRQILGQKVEFLVSFYNNEISEKSEIFDDQFSVERPDGSNFTLKIRSTKLEDSAMYFCASSGQQAMNTEAFFGQGTRLTVV.

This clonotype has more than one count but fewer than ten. CDR3 nucleotides: TGCAGTGCCAGACTAGCGGGGCTCACCGGGGAGCTGTTTTTT. It is translated as CSARLAGLTGELFF. The genes are TRBV20-1 and TRBJ2-2; 11 nucleotides agree with TRBD2. The length of the CDR3 is 14 residues. CDR1 is DFQATT and CDR2 is SNEGSKA in the germline V gene (reference sequence). Trimming removed 6 bases from V and 4 bases from J; junction bases left unmatched: 4.

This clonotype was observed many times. The CDR3: CASSLVDIKLGGYTF. CDR3 nucleotide sequence: TGTGCCAGCAGCTTAGTCGACATAAAGCTGGGCGGCTACACCTTC. The chain carries TRBV11-2 and TRBJ1-2, with D unclear. Germline V CDR1 and CDR2: SGHAT, FQNNGV. The V end lost 1 base, the J end lost 8 bases, and 17 bases lay between the germline ends. The CDR3 sequence is 15 residues long.

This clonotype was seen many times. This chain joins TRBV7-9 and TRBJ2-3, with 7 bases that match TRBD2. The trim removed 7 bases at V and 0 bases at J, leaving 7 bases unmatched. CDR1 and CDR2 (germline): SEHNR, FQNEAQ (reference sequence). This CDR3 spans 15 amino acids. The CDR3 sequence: CASTGPGGSTDTQYF. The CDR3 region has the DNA TGTGCCAGCACGGGCCCGGGGGGAAGCACAGATACGCAGTATTTT.

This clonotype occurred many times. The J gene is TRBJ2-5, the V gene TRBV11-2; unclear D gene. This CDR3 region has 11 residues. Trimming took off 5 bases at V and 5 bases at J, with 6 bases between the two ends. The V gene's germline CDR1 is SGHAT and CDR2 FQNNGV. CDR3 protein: CASSKVETQYF. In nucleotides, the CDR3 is TGTGCCAGCAGCAAAGTGGAGACCCAGTACTTC.

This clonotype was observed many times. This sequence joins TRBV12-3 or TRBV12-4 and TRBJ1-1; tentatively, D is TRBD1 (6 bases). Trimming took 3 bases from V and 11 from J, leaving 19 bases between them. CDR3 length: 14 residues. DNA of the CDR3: TGTGCCAGCAGTTTGGGGGCAGGGATTAATTCGGCTTTCTTT. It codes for CASSLGAGINSAFF.

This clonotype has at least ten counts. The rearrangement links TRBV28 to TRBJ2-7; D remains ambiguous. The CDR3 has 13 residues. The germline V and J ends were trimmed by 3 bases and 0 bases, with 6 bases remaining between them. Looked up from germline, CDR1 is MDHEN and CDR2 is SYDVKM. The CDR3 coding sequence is TGTGCCAGCAGTTTTACAAGCTCCTACGAGCAGTACTTC. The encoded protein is CASSFTSSYEQYF.

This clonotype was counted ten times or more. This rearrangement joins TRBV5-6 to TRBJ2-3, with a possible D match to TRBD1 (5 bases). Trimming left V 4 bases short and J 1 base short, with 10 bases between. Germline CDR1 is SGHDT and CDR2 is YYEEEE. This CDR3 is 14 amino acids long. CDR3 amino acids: CASSGHGRTDTQYF. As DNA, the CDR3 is TGTGCCAGCAGCGGACATGGCCGCACAGATACGCAGTATTTT. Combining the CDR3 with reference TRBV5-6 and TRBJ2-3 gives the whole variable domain DAGVTQSPTHLIKTRGQQVTLRCSPKSGHDTVSWYQQALGQGPQFIFQYYEEEERQRGNFPDRFSGHQFPNYSSELNVNALLLGDSALYLCASSGHGRTDTQYFGPGTRLTVL.

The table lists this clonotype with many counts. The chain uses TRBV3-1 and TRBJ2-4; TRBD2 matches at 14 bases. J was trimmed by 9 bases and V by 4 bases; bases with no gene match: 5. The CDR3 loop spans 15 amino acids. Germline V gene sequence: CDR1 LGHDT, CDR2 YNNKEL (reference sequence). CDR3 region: CASSLGTSGGSIQYF. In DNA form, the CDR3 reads TGTGCCAGCAGCCTTGGGACTAGCGGGGGAAGCATTCAGTACTTC.

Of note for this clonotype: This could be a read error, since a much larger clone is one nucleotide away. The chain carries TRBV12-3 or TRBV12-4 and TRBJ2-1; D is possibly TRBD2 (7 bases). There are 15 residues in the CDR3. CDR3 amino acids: CAISESAGACNEQFF. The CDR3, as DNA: TGTGCCATCAGTGAGTCGGCGGGGGCCTGCAATGAGCAGTTCTTC.

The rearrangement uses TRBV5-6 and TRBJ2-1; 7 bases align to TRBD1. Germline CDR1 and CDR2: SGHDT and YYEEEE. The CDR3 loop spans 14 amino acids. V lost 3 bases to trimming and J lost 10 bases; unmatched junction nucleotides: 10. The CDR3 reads CASSSWGLGGEQFF. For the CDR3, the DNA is TGTGCCAGCAGCTCGTGGGGGCTAGGGGGCGAGCAGTTCTTC.

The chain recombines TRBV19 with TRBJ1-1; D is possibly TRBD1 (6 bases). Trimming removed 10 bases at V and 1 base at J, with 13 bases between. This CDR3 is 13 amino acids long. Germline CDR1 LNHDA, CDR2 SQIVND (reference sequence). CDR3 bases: TGTGCCACGACAGGAAATTGGAACACTGAAGCTTTCTTT. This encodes CATTGNWNTEAFF.

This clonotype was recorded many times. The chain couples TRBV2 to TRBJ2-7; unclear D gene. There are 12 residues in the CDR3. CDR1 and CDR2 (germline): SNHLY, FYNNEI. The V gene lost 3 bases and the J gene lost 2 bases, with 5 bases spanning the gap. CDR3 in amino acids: CASSEQTYEQYF. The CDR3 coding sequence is TGTGCCAGCAGTGAGCAAACCTACGAGCAGTACTTC.

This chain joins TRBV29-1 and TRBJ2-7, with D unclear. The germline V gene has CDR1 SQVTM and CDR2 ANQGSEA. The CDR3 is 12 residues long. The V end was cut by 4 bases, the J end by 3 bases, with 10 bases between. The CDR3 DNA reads TGCAGCGTTGGTAACGGTGGCTACGAGCAGTACTTC. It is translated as CSVGNGGYEQYF.

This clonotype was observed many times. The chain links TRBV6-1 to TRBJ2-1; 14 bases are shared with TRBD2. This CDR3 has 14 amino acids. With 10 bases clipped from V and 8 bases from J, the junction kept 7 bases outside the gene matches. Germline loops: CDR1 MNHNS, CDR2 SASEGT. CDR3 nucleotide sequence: TGTGCCACGGAGGGACTAGCGGGAGTCGATGAGCAGTTCTTC. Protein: CATEGLAGVDEQFF.

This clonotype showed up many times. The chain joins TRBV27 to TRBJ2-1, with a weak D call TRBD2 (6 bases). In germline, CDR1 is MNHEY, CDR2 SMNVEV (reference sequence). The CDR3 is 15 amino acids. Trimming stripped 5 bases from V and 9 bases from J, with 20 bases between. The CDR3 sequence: CASSTALNLGLEQFF. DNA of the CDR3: TGTGCCAGCAGTACAGCTCTCAATTTGGGACTTGAGCAGTTCTTC.

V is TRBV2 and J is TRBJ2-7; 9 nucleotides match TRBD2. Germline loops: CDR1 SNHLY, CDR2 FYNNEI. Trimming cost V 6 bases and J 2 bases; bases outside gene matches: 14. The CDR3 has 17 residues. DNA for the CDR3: TGTGCCAGCAGGGCCGATAGAATTAGCGGGAGAACCTACGAGCAGTACTTC. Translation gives CASRADRISGRTYEQYF.

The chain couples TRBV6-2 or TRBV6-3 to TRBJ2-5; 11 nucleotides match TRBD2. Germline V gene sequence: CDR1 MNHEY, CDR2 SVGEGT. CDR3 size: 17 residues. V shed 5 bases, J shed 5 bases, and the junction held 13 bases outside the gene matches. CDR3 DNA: TGTGCCAGCAGTGTAAAAGGGACTAGCGGAGCGACGGAGACCCAGTACTTC. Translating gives CASSVKGTSGATETQYF.

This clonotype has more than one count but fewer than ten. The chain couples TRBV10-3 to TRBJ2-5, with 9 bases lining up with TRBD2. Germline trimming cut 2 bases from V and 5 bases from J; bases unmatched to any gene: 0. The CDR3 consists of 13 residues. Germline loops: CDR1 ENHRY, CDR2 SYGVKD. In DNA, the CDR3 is TGTGCCATCAGTGAGACTAGCGGGGAGACCCAGTACTTC. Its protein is CAISETSGETQYF.

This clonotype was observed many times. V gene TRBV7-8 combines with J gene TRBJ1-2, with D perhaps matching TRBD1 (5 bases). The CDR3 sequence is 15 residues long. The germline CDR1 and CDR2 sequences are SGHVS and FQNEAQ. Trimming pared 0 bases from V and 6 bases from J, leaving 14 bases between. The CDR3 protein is CASSLAGDHPDGYTF. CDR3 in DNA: TGTGCCAGCAGCTTAGCGGGGGATCATCCTGATGGCTACACCTTC.

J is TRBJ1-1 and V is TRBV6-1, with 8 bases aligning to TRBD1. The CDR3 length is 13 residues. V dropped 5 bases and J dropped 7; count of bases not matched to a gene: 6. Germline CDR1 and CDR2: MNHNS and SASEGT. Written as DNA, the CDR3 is TGTGCCAGCAGTTTCCCCGGGACAGGTGAAGCTTTCTTT. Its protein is CASSFPGTGEAFF.

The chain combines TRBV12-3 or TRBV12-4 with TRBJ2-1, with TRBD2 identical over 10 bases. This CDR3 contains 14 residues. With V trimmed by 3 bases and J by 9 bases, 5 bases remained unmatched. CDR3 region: CASSFGTSESEQFF. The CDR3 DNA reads TGTGCCAGCAGTTTTGGGACTAGCGAGAGTGAGCAGTTCTTC.

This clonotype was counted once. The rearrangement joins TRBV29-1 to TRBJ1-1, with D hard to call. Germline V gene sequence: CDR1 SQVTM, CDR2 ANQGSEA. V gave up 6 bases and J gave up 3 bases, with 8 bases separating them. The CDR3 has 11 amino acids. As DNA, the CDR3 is TGCAGCGTAGAGAGGTACACTGAAGCTTTCTTT. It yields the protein CSVERYTEAFF.